One sample yielded the 9 T cell receptor delta chains listed below, sequenced in a study of gamma-delta T cells after stem cell transplantation. TCRdb reanalysed the RT-PCR reads with CATT. Of around 1,500 delta-chain clones listed, approximately 4.7% are singletons. Sequencing was performed on gamma-delta T cells. These receptors were taken from a human donor. It is not recorded whose cells these are; they may come from a transplant donor.

Worth noting for this clone: TCRdb's entry gives the protein of a much larger clone, which mismatches this DNA's translation at residue 5, likely from a read error; the protein reported here is translated from the DNA. For the CDR3, the DNA is TGTGCCTGTGACGCTTGGGGACTGGGGGACGACCGGAGCTCCTGGGACACCCGACAGATGTTTTTC. It encodes CACDAWGLGDDRSSWDTRQMFF. The gene calls are TRDV2 and TRDJ3, with TRDD3 matching 9 bases. The CDR3 contains 22 residues. V shed 3 bases and J 0 bases; nucleotides not matched to a gene: 17. Germline-derived CDR1 and CDR2 are GEAIGNYY and EKD.

Of note for this clone: The protein TCRdb lists belongs to a much larger clone and differs from this DNA's translation at residue 10, which points to a read error; the protein shown is made from the DNA. The chain uses TRDV2 and TRDJ1, with TRDD3 identical over 8 bases. Germline lookup yields CDR1 GEAIGNYY and CDR2 EKD. The V gene end was trimmed by 0 bases and the J gene end by 0 bases; junction bases not matched to a gene: 11. CDR3 length: 18 amino acids. CDR3 bases: TGTGCCTGTGACACCGTATCTGGGGGAGACGGGGACACCGATAAACTCATCTTT. Protein: CACDTVSGGDGDTDKLIF.

This clone was detected only a few times. The TCRdb protein, from a much larger clone, departs from this DNA's translation at residue 4, likely by read error; the protein shown derives from the DNA. The chain uses TRDV2 and TRDJ1; 11 bases are a match to TRDD3. This CDR3 is 18 amino acids long. CDR1 is GEAIGNYY and CDR2 is EKD in the germline V gene. The CDR3: CACGTVDGGYAGTDKLIF. In nucleotides, the CDR3 is TGTGCCTGTGGCACCGTTGATGGGGGATACGCAGGGACCGATAAACTCATCTTT.

Regarding this clone: A read error is the likely source, as a far larger clone sits one nucleotide away. Distinct nucleotide sequences in the sample also encode this CDR3. The rearrangement joins TRDV2 to TRDJ1; 8 bases line up with TRDD3. The CDR3 is 15 amino acids. From germline, CDR1 is GEAIGNYY and CDR2 EKD. V was pared by 1 base and J by 0 bases, with 3 bases of the junction left unmatched. The CDR3 DNA sequence: TGTGCCTGTGACACTCTGGGGGAGTACACCGATAAACTCATCTTT. This translates into CACDTLGEYTDKLIF.

As concerns this clone: A much larger clone is a single base away; this may be a read error. This chain links TRDV2 with TRDJ1; 7 nucleotides match TRDD3. The CDR3 spans 15 residues. CDR1 is GEAIGNYY, CDR2 EKD, per germline. Trimming cost V 2 bases and J 4 bases; bases outside gene matches: 9. In nucleotides, the CDR3 is TGTGCCTGTGACAGCCTGGGGGCTACGGGCGATAAACTCATCTTT. Its protein is CACDSLGATGDKLIF.

A few counts support this clone. This DNA translates differently at residue 5 from the TCRdb protein, which is that of a much larger clone; a read error is likely, and the protein shown is the DNA's own translation. The chain is built from TRDV2 and TRDJ1, with 10 bases lining up with TRDD3. Germline CDR1 and CDR2: GEAIGNYY and EKD. V was pared by 3 bases and J by 2 bases, with 11 bases of the junction left unmatched. CDR3 length equals 17 residues. CDR3 loop: CACDAMLLGDSTDKLIF. DNA for the CDR3: TGTGCCTGTGACGCCATGCTACTGGGGGATTCTACCGATAAACTCATCTTT.

Remarks on this clone: The TCRdb record carries a much larger clone's protein, which differs from this DNA's translation at residue 5; a read error is the likely cause, and the protein listed here is the DNA translation. The chain recombines TRDV2 with TRDJ3, with D possibly matching TRDD3 (6 bases). Germline CDR1 GEAIGNYY, CDR2 EKD. V gave up 3 bases and J gave up 0 bases, with 14 bases separating them. CDR3 size: 18 residues. The CDR3 DNA reads TGTGCCTGTGACGCCCTGGGGACGAGCTCCTGGGACACCCGACAGATGTTTTTC. It specifies CACDALGTSSWDTRQMFF.

Points on this clone: A far larger clone lies a single base away; this is likely a read error. V is TRDV2 and J is TRDJ1; D may be TRDD3 (6 bases). Germline assignment: CDR1 GEAIGNYY and CDR2 EKD. The CDR3 is 20 residues long. CDR3 protein: CACDTVGASPGGLYTDTLIF. CDR3 bases: TGTGCCTGTGACACCGTGGGGGCCTCACCGGGGGGCTTGTACACCGATACACTCATCTTT.

This clone is medium-sized within its sample. This specimen includes other DNA sequences encoding the same CDR3. The chain joins TRDV2 to TRDJ1; 8 positions match TRDD3. The J segment lost 0 bases and the V segment lost 4 bases, leaving 6 bases of the junction unmatched. There are 15 residues in the CDR3. Germline values: CDR1 GEAIGNYY, CDR2 EKD. In DNA form, the CDR3 reads TGTGCCTGTGATACCGTACTGGGGGACACCGATAAACTCATCTTT. This sequence encodes CACDTVLGDTDKLIF.